A single sample gave rise to the 27 T cell receptor beta chains below, sequenced in a study of blood T cell repertoires in COVID-19. The assay was immunoSEQ multiplex PCR, and TCRdb's table has in-frame clones only and misses some. This table has about 120,000 clones, around 89% appearing once. The material sequenced was peripheral blood. The receptors stem from a man aged 65-85 years with active or convalescent COVID-19.

V and J are TRBV7-8 and TRBJ2-1, with D uncertain. The germline V gene encodes CDR1 SGHVS and CDR2 FQNEAQ. This CDR3 spans 11 amino acids. Trimming took 3 bases from V and 7 from J, leaving 4 bases between them. The CDR3 region has the DNA TGTGCCAGCAGCTTTCGGAATGAGCAGTTCTTC. Residues: CASSFRNEQFF.

V usage is TRBV29-1 and J usage is TRBJ1-1; D is uncertain. Germline V lookup: CDR1 SQVTM, CDR2 ANQGSEA. Trimming stripped 2 bases from V and 0 bases from J, with 7 bases between. This CDR3 comprises 13 residues. CDR3 nucleotides: TGCAGCGTTGAACTCCAGATGAACACTGAAGCTTTCTTT. Amino acids: CSVELQMNTEAFF. Variable domain in full (rest from reference TRBV29-1 and TRBJ1-1): SAVISQKPSRDICQRGTSLTIQCQVDSQVTMMFWYRQQPGQSLTLIATANQGSEATYESGFVIDKFPISRPNLTFSTLTVSNMSPEDSSIYLCSVELQMNTEAFFGQGTRLTVV.

The genes are TRBV28 and TRBJ2-2; D remains ambiguous. The CDR3 extends over 16 amino acids. V was clipped by 1 base and J by 6 bases, with 15 bases between them. Germline CDR1 MDHEN, CDR2 SYDVKM. CDR3 residues: CASSLLSVWASGELFF. The CDR3 DNA sequence: TGTGCCAGCAGTTTATTGAGTGTTTGGGCTTCCGGGGAGCTGTTTTTT.

This sequence joins TRBV6-5 and TRBJ1-5; 7 nucleotides match TRBD1. From germline, CDR1 is MNHEY and CDR2 SVGAGI. The CDR3 is 14 residues long. The J segment lost 7 bases and the V segment lost 10 bases, leaving 13 bases of the junction unmatched. The CDR3 here is CATRGASLPQPQHF. DNA for the CDR3: TGTGCCACCAGGGGGGCCTCGTTACCCCAGCCCCAGCATTTT.

This rearrangement joins TRBV10-1 to TRBJ2-7, with D perhaps TRBD1 (6 bases). CDR1 is WNHNN and CDR2 is SYGVQD in the germline V gene (reference sequence). The CDR3 runs to 15 residues. Between the trimmed V and J ends, which lost 3 bases and 7 bases, there was a span of 19 bases. The CDR3 loop is CASSDSTGSLREQYF. The CDR3 DNA reads TGCGCCAGCAGTGATTCGACAGGCTCTCTACGAGAGCAGTACTTC.

The chain couples TRBV10-3 to TRBJ1-6, with 7 bases aligning to TRBD1. The CDR3 is 14 amino acids. V trimming: 4 bases; J trimming: 5 bases; junction bases outside the gene matches: 2. Germline V lookup: CDR1 ENHRY, CDR2 SYGVKD. CDR3 loop: CAISADRNNSPLHF. Here the CDR3 DNA reads TGTGCCATCAGTGCGGACAGGAATAATTCACCCCTCCACTTT.

The chain is built from TRBV29-1 and TRBJ1-3, with TRBD1 identical over 9 bases. CDR1 and CDR2 (germline): SQVTM, ANQGSEA. This CDR3 contains 15 residues. Trimming took 7 bases from V and 2 from J; bases not matched to a gene: 9. The CDR3 DNA reads as TGCAGCGCTAGGGAGACAGGGGGACCTGGAAACACCATATATTTT. Translating gives CSARETGGPGNTIYF.

In DNA form, the CDR3 reads TGTGCCAGCAGCCCAGCGGGAGGACAAGAGACCCAGTACTTC. Translation gives CASSPAGGQETQYF. This chain uses TRBV7-2 with TRBJ2-5; 9 bases align to TRBD2. Germline CDR1 SGHTA, CDR2 FQGNSA. CDR3 length equals 14 residues. After removal of 5 bases from V and 2 bases from J, the junction contained 3 bases not matched to a gene.

The chain employs TRBV7-8 and TRBJ2-7; D perhaps matches TRBD2 (6 bases). This CDR3 is 15 amino acids long. Germline values: CDR1 SGHVS, CDR2 FQNEAQ. Trimming removed 5 bases at V and 5 bases at J, with 19 bases between. The CDR3: CASSTRAFSGDEQYF. CDR3 DNA sequence: TGTGCCAGCAGCACCCGGGCCTTCTCGGGGGACGAGCAGTACTTC.

There are a few counts of this clone. The chain has TRBV28 and TRBJ2-7, with D perhaps matching TRBD2 (5 bases). Germline V gene sequence: CDR1 MDHEN, CDR2 SYDVKM. V lost 6 bases and J 3 bases, leaving 24 bases between the germline ends. The CDR3 consists of 17 residues. CDR3 residues: CASSRSPGGLLFYEQYF. CDR3 coding DNA: TGTGCCAGCAGCCGAAGCCCTGGCGGACTGCTTTTCTACGAGCAGTACTTC.

The chain carries TRBV9 and TRBJ2-3; 12 bases line up with TRBD2. This CDR3 contains 17 residues. Germline V CDR1 and CDR2: SGDLS, YYNGEE. Trimming at V came to 0 bases and at J to 0 bases, leaving 2 bases not matched to a gene. The CDR3 loop is CASSVAGTSGSTDTQYF. CDR3 DNA: TGTGCCAGCAGCGTAGCAGGGACTAGCGGGAGCACAGATACGCAGTATTTT.

The chain has TRBV28 and TRBJ2-3; a possible D gene is TRBD1 (6 bases). Germline V gene sequence: CDR1 MDHEN, CDR2 SYDVKM. CDR3 length equals 15 residues. Trimming removed 3 bases from V and 2 bases from J, with 12 bases in between. The CDR3 region is CASSFGGGYTDTQYF. The CDR3 DNA sequence: TGTGCCAGCAGTTTTGGGGGCGGGTACACAGATACGCAGTATTTT.

The chain joins TRBV5-1 to TRBJ2-7; D is ambiguous. CDR1 is SGHRS and CDR2 is YFSETQ in the germline V gene. The V end was cut by 0 bases, the J end by 3 bases, with 10 bases between. The CDR3 is made up of 14 amino acids. The CDR3 coding sequence is TGCGCCAGCAGCTTGGACTCTTCGGTCTACGAGCAGTACTTC. Translating gives CASSLDSSVYEQYF.

This chain links TRBV5-1 with TRBJ1-4; tentative D call: TRBD1 (5 bases). The CDR3 is 14 residues long. Trimming took off 0 bases at V and 8 bases at J, with 11 bases between the two ends. Germline-derived CDR1 and CDR2 are SGHRS and YFSETQ. The chain's CDR3 is CASSLEGSGEKLFF. Written as DNA, the CDR3 is TGCGCCAGCAGCTTGGAAGGGTCAGGGGAAAAACTGTTTTTT.

V is TRBV25-1 and J is TRBJ1-4, with 7 bases aligning to TRBD1. The CDR3 totals 13 residues. After removal of 8 bases from V and 7 bases from J, the junction contained 7 bases not matched to a gene. Per the germline V gene, CDR1 is MGHDK and CDR2 is SYGVNS. The chain's CDR3 is CASGGQRREKLFF. CDR3 nucleotide sequence: TGTGCCAGCGGGGGACAGCGGCGTGAAAAACTGTTTTTT.

The chain is built from TRBV14 and TRBJ1-3, with unresolved D. The CDR3 totals 14 residues. CDR1 and CDR2 (germline): SGHDN, FVKESK. The V gene lost 1 base and the J gene lost 0 bases, with 4 bases spanning the gap. In nucleotides, the CDR3 is TGTGCCAGCAGCCAAGTGAGCTCTGGAAACACCATATATTTT. Residues: CASSQVSSGNTIYF.

The sample holds a few counts of this clone. The chain uses TRBV4-2 and TRBJ1-4; 8 nucleotides line up with TRBD1. From germline, CDR1 is LGHNA and CDR2 YNFKEQ. CDR3 length: 16 amino acids. After removal of 0 bases from V and 2 bases from J, the junction contained 2 bases not matched to a gene. The CDR3 DNA reads as TGTGCCAGCAGCCAAGAAGGGACAGGCACTAATGAAAAACTGTTTTTT. It translates to CASSQEGTGTNEKLFF.

V usage is TRBV19 and J usage is TRBJ1-4, with no clear D. The CDR3 has 14 residues. Germline assignment: CDR1 LNHDA and CDR2 SQIVND (reference sequence). Trimming cost V 4 bases and J 4 bases, with 10 bases left between them. As DNA, the CDR3 is TGTGCCAGTAGTAGCCAGGAAGATAATGAAAAACTGTTTTTT. Its protein is CASSSQEDNEKLFF. The variable domain in full, with the rest retrieved from reference TRBV19 and TRBJ1-4, is DGGITQSPKYLFRKEGQNVTLSCEQNLNHDAMYWYRQDPGQGLRLIYYSQIVNDFQKGDIAEGYSVSREKKESFPLTVTSAQKNPTAFYLCASSSQEDNEKLFFGSGTQLSVL.

The chain couples TRBV27 to TRBJ2-2; 12 nucleotides match TRBD2. The V gene end was trimmed by 6 bases and the J gene end by 6 bases; junction bases not matched to a gene: 8. Germline V gives CDR1 MNHEY, CDR2 SMNVEV (reference sequence). The CDR3 has 16 amino acids. CDR3 in DNA: TGTGCCAGCAGCCCGACTAGCGGGAGTGTAGCCGGGGAGCTGTTTTTT. The encoded protein is CASSPTSGSVAGELFF.

V usage is TRBV10-2 and J usage is TRBJ2-1; 9 bases agree with TRBD2. CDR1 is WSHSY and CDR2 is SAAADI in the germline V gene. The CDR3 sequence is 14 residues long. V was pared by 7 bases and J by 8 bases, with 9 bases of the junction left unmatched. This CDR3 is CASKDLAGEDEQFF. The CDR3 coding sequence is TGCGCCAGCAAGGACTTAGCGGGAGAGGATGAGCAGTTCTTC.

The J gene is TRBJ2-5, the V gene TRBV4-2; maybe TRBD2 (5 bases). Trimming removed 2 bases from V and 2 bases from J, with 12 bases in between. This CDR3 is 15 amino acids long. From germline, CDR1 is LGHNA and CDR2 YNFKEQ. In DNA form, the CDR3 reads TGTGCCAGCAGCCAAAGGAATAGCGATCAAGAGACCCAGTACTTC. Its protein product is CASSQRNSDQETQYF.

This sequence joins TRBV13 and TRBJ2-7; 8 bases are a match to TRBD1. V shed 5 bases and J 6 bases; nucleotides not matched to a gene: 6. CDR3 length equals 13 residues. CDR1 and CDR2 (germline): PRHDT, FYEKMQ (reference sequence). In nucleotides, the CDR3 is TGTGCCAGCAGCCGGACAGGGCGTATCGAGCAGTACTTC. It specifies CASSRTGRIEQYF.

The chain links TRBV15 to TRBJ1-1; 10 nucleotides line up with TRBD1. The V segment lost 2 bases and the J segment 4 bases; nucleotides outside the gene matches: 1. Germline values: CDR1 LNHNV, CDR2 YYDKDF (reference sequence). CDR3 length: 14 amino acids. The CDR3 region has the DNA TGTGCCACCAGCAGATGGACAGGGGGCACTGAAGCTTTCTTT. Residues: CATSRWTGGTEAFF.

This clone was seen only once. V gene TRBV5-5 combines with J gene TRBJ1-5; maybe TRBD1 (5 bases). Trimming removed 6 bases at V and 5 bases at J, with 21 bases between. The CDR3 has 16 residues. CDR1 SGHKS and CDR2 YYEKEE come from the germline V gene (reference sequence). In DNA form, the CDR3 reads TGTGCCAGCACCTACGAGTGGGGCACCCAATATCAGCCCCAGCATTTT. Its translation is CASTYEWGTQYQPQHF.

The chain carries TRBV7-8 and TRBJ2-2; 12 nucleotides align to TRBD2. The CDR3 has 16 amino acids. The V and J ends lost 2 bases and 8 bases, in that order; junction bases with no gene match: 6. Looked up from germline, CDR1 is SGHVS and CDR2 is FQNEAQ. As DNA, the CDR3 is TGTGCCAGCAGCTTAAGGACTAGCGGGGATTGGGGGGAGCTGTTTTTT. This gives the protein CASSLRTSGDWGELFF.

In DNA form, the CDR3 reads TGTGCCAGCAGCTATGTAGCGGGAGTCGTAACCGGGGAGCTGTTTTTT. Its protein product is CASSYVAGVVTGELFF. The chain carries TRBV7-9 and TRBJ2-2, with 9 bases fitting TRBD2. The germline gives CDR1 SEHNR, CDR2 FQNEAQ (reference sequence). The CDR3 loop spans 16 amino acids. Trimming took 4 bases from V and 5 from J; bases not matched to a gene: 8.

The chain combines TRBV18 with TRBJ1-1; TRBD1 agrees at 7 bases. V lost 5 bases to trimming and J lost 3 bases; unmatched junction nucleotides: 9. CDR1 is KGHSH and CDR2 is LQKENI in the germline V gene. The CDR3 extends over 15 amino acids. The CDR3 sequence: CASSVNRGLDTEAFF. CDR3 bases: TGTGCCAGCTCAGTCAACAGGGGTTTAGACACTGAAGCTTTCTTT.